A selection of T cell receptor beta chains follows, all from one sample in a study of T cells in narcolepsy. Profiling relied on immunoSEQ multiplex PCR, and the TCRdb table lists in-frame clones only, not all of them. The table records 25,000 to 35,000 clones, approximately 85% of them present only once. What was sequenced was CD45RA- memory CD4+ T cells from PBMCs. These receptor sequences come from a human donor with narcolepsy. The CDR3 runs from the conserved cysteine through the conserved F or W. Each record gives: D gene, J gene, V gene, CDR3 length, clone size, CDR3 DNA, CDR3 protein. A D gene is named only where the DNA matches it firmly. Only part of the rows carry a size: once, few, many, or a class if the clone is expanded.

d_call: .
j_call: TRBJ1-1
v_call: TRBV18
cdr3_length: 15
clone_size: few
cdr3_nt: TGTGCCAGCTGGGAATCTCGAGTTTCACACACTGAAGCTTTCTTT
cdr3_aa: CASWESRVSHTEAFF

d_call: .
j_call: TRBJ1-6
v_call: TRBV7-2
cdr3_length: 12
clone_size: .
cdr3_nt: TGTGCCAGCAGCTTCCAGGGGAAAACCCTCCACTTT
cdr3_aa: CASSFQGKTLHF

d_call: .
j_call: TRBJ1-5
v_call: TRBV19
cdr3_length: 14
clone_size: .
cdr3_nt: TGTGCCAGTAGTATAGATCTGAGCAGTTCGGGGAAGCATTTT
cdr3_aa: CASSIDLSSSGKHF

d_call: TRBD2
j_call: TRBJ2-1
v_call: TRBV19
cdr3_length: 15
clone_size: .
cdr3_nt: TGTGCCAGTACCCTACTAGCGGGAGGGAACAATGAGCAGTTCTTC
cdr3_aa: CASTLLAGGNNEQFF

d_call: TRBD2
j_call: TRBJ2-1
v_call: TRBV7-3
cdr3_length: 16
clone_size: .
cdr3_nt: TGTGCCAGCAGCTTAATCCCAGCGGGAGGGATAAGTGAGCAGTTCTTC
cdr3_aa: CASSLIPAGGISEQFF

d_call: .
j_call: TRBJ1-1
v_call: TRBV7-2
cdr3_length: 13
clone_size: .
cdr3_nt: TGTGCCACCGGGGGAGGGGGGAACACTGAAGCTTTCTTT
cdr3_aa: CATGGGGNTEAFF

d_call: TRBD2
j_call: TRBJ2-7
v_call: TRBV5-5
cdr3_length: 15
clone_size: once
cdr3_nt: TGTGCCAGCAGCTTCGCGGGAGGGCCGATCTACGAGCAGTACTTC
cdr3_aa: CASSFAGGPIYEQYF

d_call: TRBD2
j_call: TRBJ2-1
v_call: TRBV5-3
cdr3_length: 19
clone_size: .
cdr3_nt: TGTGCCAGAAGCCCAGGGGAGCCAGACGGACTAGCGGGAGTAGGGGAGCAGTTCTTC
cdr3_aa: CARSPGEPDGLAGVGEQFF

d_call: .
j_call: TRBJ2-7
v_call: TRBV7-2
cdr3_length: 16
clone_size: .
cdr3_nt: TGTGCCAGCAGCTTATGGCCAGGGAGGGACACCTACGAGCAGTACTTC
cdr3_aa: CASSLWPGRDTYEQYF

d_call: .
j_call: TRBJ2-3
v_call: TRBV5-1
cdr3_length: 15
clone_size: .
cdr3_nt: TGCGCCAGCAGCTTGGAGGGGGGGGGCACAGATACGCAGTATTTT
cdr3_aa: CASSLEGGGTDTQYF

d_call: .
j_call: TRBJ2-3
v_call: TRBV27
cdr3_length: 16
clone_size: .
cdr3_nt: TGTGCCAGCAGTTCCTATAGCGGAACTAGCACAGATACGCAGTATTTT
cdr3_aa: CASSSYSGTSTDTQYF

d_call: .
j_call: TRBJ1-5
v_call: TRBV15
cdr3_length: 13
clone_size: .
cdr3_nt: TGTGCCACCAGCAGAGATTTGGTTCAGCCCCAGCATTTT
cdr3_aa: CATSRDLVQPQHF

d_call: .
j_call: TRBJ2-1
v_call: TRBV20-1
cdr3_length: 11
clone_size: .
cdr3_nt: TGCAGTGCGGACCGGATGAATGAGCAGTTCTTC
cdr3_aa: CSADRMNEQFF

d_call: TRBD2
j_call: TRBJ2-7
v_call: TRBV11-3
cdr3_length: 14
clone_size: .
cdr3_nt: TGTGCCAGCAGCTTAGGCGGGAGCCCCTACGAGCAGTACTTC
cdr3_aa: CASSLGGSPYEQYF

d_call: .
j_call: TRBJ1-2
v_call: TRBV5-1
cdr3_length: 13
clone_size: .
cdr3_nt: TGCGCCAGCAGCTTGGTTAGCGGTAATGGCTACACCTTC
cdr3_aa: CASSLVSGNGYTF

d_call: TRBD1
j_call: TRBJ1-1
v_call: TRBV19
cdr3_length: 12
clone_size: once
cdr3_nt: TGTGCCAGTACTCAGACCGGGACAGTTCTTTTCTTT
cdr3_aa: CASTQTGTVLFF

d_call: .
j_call: TRBJ1-2
v_call: TRBV5-1
cdr3_length: 16
clone_size: .
cdr3_nt: TGCGCCAGCAGCTTGGCGGGAATTGGACAGCTCTATGGCTACACCTTC
cdr3_aa: CASSLAGIGQLYGYTF

d_call: .
j_call: TRBJ1-5
v_call: TRBV28
cdr3_length: 12
clone_size: .
cdr3_nt: TGTGCCAGCAGGAATCTGAACAGGGCCCAGCATTTT
cdr3_aa: CASRNLNRAQHF

d_call: .
j_call: TRBJ1-4
v_call: TRBV19
cdr3_length: 18
clone_size: .
cdr3_nt: TGTGCCAGTAGTATAGCGGCAGGAGTAGTTGCAACTAATGAAAAACTGTTTTTT
cdr3_aa: CASSIAAGVVATNEKLFF

d_call: .
j_call: TRBJ2-1
v_call: TRBV9
cdr3_length: 13
clone_size: .
cdr3_nt: TGTGCCAGCAGTTCAGGGTTGTTTAATGAGCAGTTCTTC
cdr3_aa: CASSSGLFNEQFF

d_call: TRBD2
j_call: TRBJ2-3
v_call: TRBV4-2
cdr3_length: 17
clone_size: few
cdr3_nt: TGTGCCAGCAGCCAAGGGGCGGGACTACCTTTGGCAGATACGCAGTATTTT
cdr3_aa: CASSQGAGLPLADTQYF

d_call: .
j_call: TRBJ1-1
v_call: TRBV10-3
cdr3_length: 14
clone_size: once
cdr3_nt: TGTGCCATCAGGAAGACAGTATTGAACACTGAAGCTTTCTTT
cdr3_aa: CAIRKTVLNTEAFF

d_call: TRBD1
j_call: TRBJ2-4
v_call: TRBV10-3
cdr3_length: 14
clone_size: .
cdr3_nt: TGTGCCATCAGTGTCGGGGACAGCAAAAACATTCAGTACTTC
cdr3_aa: CAISVGDSKNIQYF

d_call: .
j_call: TRBJ2-5
v_call: TRBV5-1
cdr3_length: 16
clone_size: .
cdr3_nt: TGCGCCAGCAGTCCTGTCGGCTCCGGGGGTACAGAGACCCAGTACTTC
cdr3_aa: CASSPVGSGGTETQYF

d_call: .
j_call: TRBJ1-1
v_call: TRBV5-4
cdr3_length: 13
clone_size: .
cdr3_nt: TGTGCCAGCGGCTTGACGGGGAACACTGAAGCTTTCTTT
cdr3_aa: CASGLTGNTEAFF

d_call: TRBD1
j_call: TRBJ1-5
v_call: TRBV12-5
cdr3_length: 14
clone_size: .
cdr3_nt: TGTGCTAGTGCCCCGGGACAGGTCAATCAGCCCCAGCATTTT
cdr3_aa: CASAPGQVNQPQHF

d_call: TRBD1
j_call: TRBJ1-5
v_call: TRBV10-3
cdr3_length: 13
clone_size: few
cdr3_nt: TGTGCCATCAGCACCGACAGGGATCAGCCCCAGCATTTT
cdr3_aa: CAISTDRDQPQHF

d_call: TRBD1
j_call: TRBJ1-3
v_call: TRBV7-6
cdr3_length: 16
clone_size: few
cdr3_nt: TGTGCCAGCAGCTTAGGCGGACAGGTCGCTGGAAACACCATATATTTT
cdr3_aa: CASSLGGQVAGNTIYF

d_call: .
j_call: TRBJ2-2
v_call: TRBV27
cdr3_length: 13
clone_size: once
cdr3_nt: TGTGCCAGCAGAGGAAGGGACACCGGGGAGCTGTTTTTT
cdr3_aa: CASRGRDTGELFF

d_call: TRBD1
j_call: TRBJ1-3
v_call: TRBV5-1
cdr3_length: 16
clone_size: .
cdr3_nt: TGCGCCAGCAGCTTGTCCGGGACAGGGAGGTCGAACACCATATATTTT
cdr3_aa: CASSLSGTGRSNTIYF

d_call: TRBD1
j_call: TRBJ2-7
v_call: TRBV6-1
cdr3_length: 14
clone_size: .
cdr3_nt: TGTGCCAGCAGTCGGACAGGGGGCTCCTACGAGCAGTACTTC
cdr3_aa: CASSRTGGSYEQYF

d_call: .
j_call: TRBJ2-1
v_call: TRBV28
cdr3_length: 17
clone_size: .
cdr3_nt: TGTGCCAGCAGTTTACGAGGTCGCGCTCGCGTCTACAATGAGCAGTTCTTC
cdr3_aa: CASSLRGRARVYNEQFF